This T cell receptor beta chain was obtained from a study of T cell responses to AZD1222 COVID-19 vaccine. Study-wide context: Samples with a second dose at about 4 or about 12 weeks were pooled together. Regarding the study as a whole: Spike as a whole was targeted by vaccine-associated CD4 TCRs, dominant at 160-218 and 743-854. Regions left unmutated in variants are reportedly the target of nearly half of spike-specific TCRs. Spike-specific TCRs gained breadth and depth after people received two AZD1222 doses.

Generated by immunoSEQ multiplex PCR, the TCRdb table keeps only in-frame clones and is missing some. The sample lists about 170,000 clones, approximately 90% occurring once. CDR3 size: 14 residues. Germline CDR1 SQVTM, CDR2 ANQGSEA. V was shortened by 1 base and J by 1 base, with 10 bases between the two germline ends. A remark on this clone: Antigen specificity is unknown.

The sequence derives from an adult in good health. The sequences come from peripheral blood, collected on day 0 of AZD1222 vaccination. The V gene is TRBV29-1, the J gene TRBJ1-1, with D possibly TRBD1 on 5 matching bases. In DNA, the CDR3 is TGCAGCGTTGAAGGGGGTAGGGGGAACACTGAAGCTTTCTTT. Amino acid sequence: CSVEGGRGNTEAFF.